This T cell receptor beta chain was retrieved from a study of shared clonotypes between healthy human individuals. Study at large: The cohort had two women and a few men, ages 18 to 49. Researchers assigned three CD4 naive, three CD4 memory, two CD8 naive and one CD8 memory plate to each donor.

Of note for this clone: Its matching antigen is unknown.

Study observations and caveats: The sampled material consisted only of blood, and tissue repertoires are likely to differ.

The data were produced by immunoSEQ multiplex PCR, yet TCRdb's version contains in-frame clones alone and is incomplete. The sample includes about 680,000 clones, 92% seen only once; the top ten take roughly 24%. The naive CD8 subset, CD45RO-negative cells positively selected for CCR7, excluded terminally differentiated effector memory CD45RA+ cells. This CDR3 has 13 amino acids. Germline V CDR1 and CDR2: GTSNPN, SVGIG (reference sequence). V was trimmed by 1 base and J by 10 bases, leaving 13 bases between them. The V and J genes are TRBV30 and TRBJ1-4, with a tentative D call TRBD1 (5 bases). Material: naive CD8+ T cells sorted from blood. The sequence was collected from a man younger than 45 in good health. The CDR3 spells CAWSGQGWRKLFF. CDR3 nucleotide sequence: TGTGCCTGGAGTGGCCAGGGTTGGAGAAAACTGTTTTTT.